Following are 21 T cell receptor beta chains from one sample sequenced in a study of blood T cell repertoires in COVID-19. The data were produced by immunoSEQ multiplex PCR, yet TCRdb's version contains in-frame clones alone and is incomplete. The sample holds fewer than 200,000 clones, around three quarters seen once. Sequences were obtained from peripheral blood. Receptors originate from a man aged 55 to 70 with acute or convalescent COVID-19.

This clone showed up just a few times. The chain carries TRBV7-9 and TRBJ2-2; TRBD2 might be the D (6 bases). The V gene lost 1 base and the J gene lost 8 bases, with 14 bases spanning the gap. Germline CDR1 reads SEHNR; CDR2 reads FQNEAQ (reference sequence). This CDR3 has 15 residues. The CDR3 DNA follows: TGTGCCAGCAGCTTAGGAGCGGGTAGCACAGGGGAGCTGTTTTTT. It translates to CASSLGAGSTGELFF.

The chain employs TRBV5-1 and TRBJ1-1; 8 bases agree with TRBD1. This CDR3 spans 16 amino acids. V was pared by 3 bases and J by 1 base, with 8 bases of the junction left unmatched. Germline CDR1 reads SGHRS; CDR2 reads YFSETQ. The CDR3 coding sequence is TGCGCCAGCAGCTCAAATCCCGGGACAGGGAACACTGAAGCTTTCTTT. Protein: CASSSNPGTGNTEAFF. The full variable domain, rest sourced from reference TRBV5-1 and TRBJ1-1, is KAGVTQTPRYLIKTRGQQVTLSCSPISGHRSVSWYQQTPGQGLQFLFEYFSETQRNKGNFPGRFSGRQFSNSRSEMNVSTLELGDSALYLCASSSNPGTGNTEAFFGQGTRLTVV.

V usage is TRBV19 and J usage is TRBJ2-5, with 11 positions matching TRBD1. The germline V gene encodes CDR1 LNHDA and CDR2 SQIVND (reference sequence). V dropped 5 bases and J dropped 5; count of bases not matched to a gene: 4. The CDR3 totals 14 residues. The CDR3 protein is CASSPRTGGETQYF. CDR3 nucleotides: TGTGCCAGTAGTCCCCGGACAGGGGGCGAGACCCAGTACTTC.

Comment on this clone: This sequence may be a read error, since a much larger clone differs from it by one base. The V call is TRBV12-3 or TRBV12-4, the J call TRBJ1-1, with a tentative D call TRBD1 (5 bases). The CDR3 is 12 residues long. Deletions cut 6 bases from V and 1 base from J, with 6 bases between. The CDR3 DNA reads TGTGCCAGCAGCGACAGGAACACTGAAGCTTTCTTT. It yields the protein CASSDRNTEAFF.

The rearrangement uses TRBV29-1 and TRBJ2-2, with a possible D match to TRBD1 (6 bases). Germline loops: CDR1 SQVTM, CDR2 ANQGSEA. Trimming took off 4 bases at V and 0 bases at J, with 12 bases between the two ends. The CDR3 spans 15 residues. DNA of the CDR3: TGCAGCGTTGTCGGGACACCCCCGAACACCGGGGAGCTGTTTTTT. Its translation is CSVVGTPPNTGELFF.

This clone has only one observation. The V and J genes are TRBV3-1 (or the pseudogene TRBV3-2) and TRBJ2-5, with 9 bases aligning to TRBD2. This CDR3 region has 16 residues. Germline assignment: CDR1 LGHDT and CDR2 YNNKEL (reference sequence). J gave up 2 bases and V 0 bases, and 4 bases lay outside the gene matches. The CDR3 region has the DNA TGTGCCAGCAGCCAAGACAAGCGGGGGGTGCAAGAGACCCAGTACTTC. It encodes CASSQDKRGVQETQYF.

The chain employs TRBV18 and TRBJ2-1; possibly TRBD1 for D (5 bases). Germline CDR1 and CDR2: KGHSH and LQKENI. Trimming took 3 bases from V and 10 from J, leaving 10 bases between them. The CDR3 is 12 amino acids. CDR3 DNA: TGTGCCAGCTCACCTCAGGGTAAGGAGCAGTTCTTC. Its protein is CASSPQGKEQFF.

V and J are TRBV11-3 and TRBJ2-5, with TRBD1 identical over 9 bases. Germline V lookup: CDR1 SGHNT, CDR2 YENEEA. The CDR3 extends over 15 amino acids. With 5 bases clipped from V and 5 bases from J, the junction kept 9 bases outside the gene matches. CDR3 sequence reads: CASSPGTGTDETQYF. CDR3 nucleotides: TGTGCCAGCAGCCCCGGGACAGGGACGGACGAGACCCAGTACTTC.

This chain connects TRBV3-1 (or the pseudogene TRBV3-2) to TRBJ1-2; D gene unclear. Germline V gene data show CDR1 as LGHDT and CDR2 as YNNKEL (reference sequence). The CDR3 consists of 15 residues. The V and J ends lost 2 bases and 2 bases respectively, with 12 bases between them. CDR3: CASSQTGIENYGYTF. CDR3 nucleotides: TGTGCCAGCAGCCAAACCGGGATCGAGAACTATGGCTACACCTTC.

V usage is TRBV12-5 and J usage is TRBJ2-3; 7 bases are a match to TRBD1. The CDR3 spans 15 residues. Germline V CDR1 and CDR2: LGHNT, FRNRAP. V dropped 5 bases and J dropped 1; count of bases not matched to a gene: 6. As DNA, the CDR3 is TGTGCTAGTGGTCGAGAGGGGGCCCGCACAGATACGCAGTATTTT. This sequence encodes CASGREGARTDTQYF.

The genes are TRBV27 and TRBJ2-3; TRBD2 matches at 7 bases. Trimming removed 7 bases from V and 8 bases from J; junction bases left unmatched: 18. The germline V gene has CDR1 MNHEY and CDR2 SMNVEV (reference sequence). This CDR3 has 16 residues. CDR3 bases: TGTGCCAGCACCTTTCTCGCCGGACGGGCGGGAGCTACGCAGTATTTT. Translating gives CASTFLAGRAGATQYF.

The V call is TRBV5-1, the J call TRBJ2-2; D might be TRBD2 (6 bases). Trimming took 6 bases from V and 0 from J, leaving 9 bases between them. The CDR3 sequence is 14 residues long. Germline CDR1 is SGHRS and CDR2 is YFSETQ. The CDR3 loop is CASTRDSNTGELFF. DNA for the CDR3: TGCGCCAGCACCCGGGACTCGAACACCGGGGAGCTGTTTTTT.

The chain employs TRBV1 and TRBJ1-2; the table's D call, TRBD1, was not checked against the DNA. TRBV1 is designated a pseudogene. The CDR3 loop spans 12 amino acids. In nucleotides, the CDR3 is TGCACCAGCAGCCGGACAGGGTTTGGCTACACCTTC. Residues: CTSSRTGFGYTF.

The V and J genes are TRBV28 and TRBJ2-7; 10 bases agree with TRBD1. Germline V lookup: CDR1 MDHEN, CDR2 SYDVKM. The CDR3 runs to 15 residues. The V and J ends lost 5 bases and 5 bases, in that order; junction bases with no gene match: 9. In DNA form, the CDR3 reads TGTGCCAGCAGTCCCCACGGGACAGGGGTTCACGAGCAGTACTTC. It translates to CASSPHGTGVHEQYF.

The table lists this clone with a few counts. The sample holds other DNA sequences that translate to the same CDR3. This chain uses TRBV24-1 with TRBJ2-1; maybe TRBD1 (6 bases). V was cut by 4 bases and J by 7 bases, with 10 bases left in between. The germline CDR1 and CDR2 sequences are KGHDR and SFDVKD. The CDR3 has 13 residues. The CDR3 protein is CATSEGGRNEQFF. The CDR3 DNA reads TGTGCCACCAGTGAAGGGGGTCGAAATGAGCAGTTCTTC.

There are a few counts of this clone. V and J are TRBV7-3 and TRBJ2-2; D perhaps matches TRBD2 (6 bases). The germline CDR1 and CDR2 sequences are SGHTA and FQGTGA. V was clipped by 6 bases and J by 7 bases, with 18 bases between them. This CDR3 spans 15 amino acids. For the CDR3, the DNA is TGTGCCAGCAGTGGAGGGTCTAGCTGGGACGGGGAGCTGTTTTTT. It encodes CASSGGSSWDGELFF. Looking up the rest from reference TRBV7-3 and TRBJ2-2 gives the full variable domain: GAGVSQTPSNKVTEKGKYVELRCDPISGHTALYWYRQSLGQGPEFLIYFQGTGAADDSGLPNDRFFAVRPEGSVSTLKIQRTERGDSAVYLCASSGGSSWDGELFFGEGSRLTVL.

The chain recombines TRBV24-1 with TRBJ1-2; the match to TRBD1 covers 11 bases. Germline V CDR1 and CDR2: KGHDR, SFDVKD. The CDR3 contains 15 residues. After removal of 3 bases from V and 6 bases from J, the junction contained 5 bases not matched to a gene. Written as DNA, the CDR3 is TGTGCCACCAGTGATGCCGGGACAGGGGGAAATGGCTACACCTTC. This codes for CATSDAGTGGNGYTF.

CDR3 region: CASSYSERPGARGYTF. The CDR3 bases are TGTGCCAGCAGTTACTCCGAACGACCAGGGGCTAGGGGCTACACCTTC. The V call is TRBV6-5, the J call TRBJ1-2; D possibly corresponds to TRBD1 (6 bases). CDR1 is MNHEY and CDR2 is SVGAGI in the germline V gene. This CDR3 has 16 amino acids. The V gene lost 0 bases and the J gene lost 8 bases, with 19 bases spanning the gap.

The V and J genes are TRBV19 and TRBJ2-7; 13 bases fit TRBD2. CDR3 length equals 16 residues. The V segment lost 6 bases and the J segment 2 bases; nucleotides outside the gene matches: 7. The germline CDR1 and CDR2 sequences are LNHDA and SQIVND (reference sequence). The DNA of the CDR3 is TGTGCCAGTAGAGGGACTAGCGGGGCATCAACCTACGAGCAGTACTTC. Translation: CASRGTSGASTYEQYF.

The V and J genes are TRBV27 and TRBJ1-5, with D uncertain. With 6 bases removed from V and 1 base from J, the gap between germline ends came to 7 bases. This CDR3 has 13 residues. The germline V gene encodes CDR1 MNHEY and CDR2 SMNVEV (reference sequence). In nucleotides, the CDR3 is TGTGCCAGCAGGTCAGTAAGCAATCAGCCCCAGCATTTT. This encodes CASRSVSNQPQHF.

The CDR3 region is CASRSGTGNGYTF. The CDR3 DNA reads TGTGCCAGCAGAAGTGGGACAGGCAATGGCTACACCTTC. The genes are TRBV14 and TRBJ1-2; 8 bases line up with TRBD1. Unmatched junction bases numbered 6, after V lost 6 bases and J lost 6 bases. This CDR3 is built from 13 residues. The V gene's germline CDR1 is SGHDN and CDR2 FVKESK.